This entry lists 29 T cell receptor beta chains sequenced from one sample in a study of blood T cells in healthy people across ages. A second PCR of roughly 6 to 12 cycles used a sample-barcoded 5' primer and a J-beta primer mix. Each CDR3 protein gets one entry after TCRdb re-called the 5' RACE reads with MiXCR. The data contain hundreds of thousands of distinct CDR3 sequences, about 32% of them singletons. The sample taken for sequencing was blood. These receptors came from a woman of 80 years or more in good health.

The sample holds a few counts of this clonotype. A much larger clone lies a single base off, so this may be a read error. The CDR3 DNA sequence: TGTGCCATCAGTGAGTCGGGTCAGCTCCAAGAGGCCCAGTACTTC. Translating it yields CAISESGQLQEAQYF. The chain employs TRBV10-3 and TRBJ2-5; D unresolved. The CDR3 has 15 amino acids. The V gene's germline CDR1 is ENHRY and CDR2 SYGVKD.

This sequence joins TRBV6-2 or TRBV6-3 and TRBJ1-3, with unresolved D. Germline values: CDR1 MNHEY, CDR2 SVGEGT. Trimming removed 5 bases from V and 6 bases from J, with 14 bases in between. This CDR3 comprises 14 residues. The CDR3 loop reads CASSPRAATNTIYF. CDR3 bases: TGTGCCAGCAGTCCACGGGCGGCAACAAACACCATATATTTT.

The J gene is TRBJ1-2, the V gene TRBV20-1, with 9 bases fitting TRBD1. CDR1 DFQATT and CDR2 SNEGSKA come from the germline V gene (reference sequence). V was pared by 6 bases and J by 7 bases, with 12 bases of the junction left unmatched. The CDR3 is 14 residues long. Here the CDR3 reads CSARDRDIWSGYTF. CDR3 in DNA: TGCAGTGCAAGGGACAGGGACATTTGGAGTGGCTACACCTTC.

Ten or more counts support this clonotype. The V and J genes are TRBV7-9 and TRBJ1-5, with D perhaps TRBD1 (6 bases). This CDR3 contains 15 residues. V was shortened by 1 base and J by 0 bases, with 7 bases between the two germline ends. Germline CDR1 is SEHNR and CDR2 is FQNEAQ (reference sequence). In DNA form, the CDR3 reads TGTGCCAGCAGCTTAGGGGACATTAGCAATCAGCCCCAGCATTTT. Amino acid sequence: CASSLGDISNQPQHF.

This clonotype has just a few counts. The chain joins TRBV12-3 or TRBV12-4 to TRBJ1-6, with TRBD1 identical over 7 bases. V lost 7 bases to trimming and J lost 7 bases; unmatched junction nucleotides: 10. The CDR3 contains 15 residues. The CDR3 DNA is TGTGCCAGCACCCCACCAGCAGGGGGGAATTCACCCCTCCACTTT. The encoded protein is CASTPPAGGNSPLHF.

The V call is TRBV28, the J call TRBJ2-5, with D perhaps matching TRBD2 (7 bases). With 2 bases removed from V and 7 bases from J, the gap between germline ends came to 11 bases. The CDR3 is 13 amino acids. Germline V CDR1 and CDR2: MDHEN, SYDVKM. The CDR3 region has the DNA TGTGCCAGCAGTTTAGGGGAGGGGGGGACCCAGTACTTC. Protein product: CASSLGEGGTQYF.

This clonotype was seen ten or more times. This chain links TRBV7-6 with TRBJ2-5; D gene uncertain. This CDR3 spans 15 amino acids. Trimming removed 1 base from V and 2 bases from J, with 11 bases in between. Germline CDR1 is SGHVS and CDR2 is FNYEAQ. The CDR3 sequence is CASSLGGQLQETQYF. The CDR3 DNA reads as TGTGCCAGCAGCTTAGGGGGTCAGCTACAAGAGACCCAGTACTTC.

This clonotype was recorded at least ten times. The V and J genes are TRBV20-1 and TRBJ2-7, with D maybe TRBD2 (7 bases). There are 13 residues in the CDR3. The germline V gene encodes CDR1 DFQATT and CDR2 SNEGSKA (reference sequence). V was shortened by 6 bases and J by 1 base, with 13 bases between the two germline ends. In DNA, the CDR3 is TGCAGTGCGGACGGGGGGCCGTCCTACGAGCAGTACTTC. This sequence encodes CSADGGPSYEQYF.

This chain links TRBV5-1 with TRBJ1-1, with TRBD1 as a possible D gene (5 bases). The germline gives CDR1 SGHRS, CDR2 YFSETQ. V dropped 0 bases and J dropped 0 bases, with 9 bases sitting between them. The CDR3 spans 15 residues. CDR3: CASSLDRGMNTEAFF. CDR3 DNA: TGCGCCAGCAGCTTGGATCGGGGGATGAACACTGAAGCTTTCTTT.

The chain joins TRBV20-1 to TRBJ1-2; no firm D call. Germline assignment: CDR1 DFQATT and CDR2 SNEGSKA (reference sequence). V lost 0 bases and J 12 bases, leaving 11 bases between the germline ends. This CDR3 contains 11 residues. The CDR3 nucleotides are TGCAGTGCTAGAGAGGTCGGAGGCCACACCTTC. Translated, it gives CSAREVGGHTF.

There are many counts of this clonotype. The V gene is TRBV20-1, the J gene TRBJ2-5, with TRBD2 matching over 13 bases. The CDR3 is 15 amino acids. The V and J ends lost 6 bases and 1 base, in that order; junction bases with no gene match: 5. Germline values: CDR1 DFQATT, CDR2 SNEGSKA (reference sequence). The CDR3 bases are TGCAGTGCCCACGGACTAGCGGGGGCCCAAGAGACCCAGTACTTC. This encodes CSAHGLAGAQETQYF.

Only a few counts were recorded for this clonotype. This chain connects TRBV5-1 to TRBJ1-1; D unresolved. V lost 1 base and J 0 bases, leaving 13 bases between the germline ends. There are 16 residues in the CDR3. The germline V gene encodes CDR1 SGHRS and CDR2 YFSETQ. CDR3 sequence: CASSLRVGSLNTEAFF. The CDR3 DNA is TGCGCCAGCAGCTTGCGTGTGGGCAGTCTGAACACTGAAGCTTTCTTT.

V is TRBV9 and J is TRBJ1-1; unclear D gene. There are 15 residues in the CDR3. Looked up from germline, CDR1 is SGDLS and CDR2 is YYNGEE. V was shortened by 4 bases and J by 3 bases, with 16 bases between the two germline ends. In nucleotides, the CDR3 is TGTGCCAGCAGCTTACTAGGGAGGTGGGACACTGAAGCTTTCTTT. Its translation is CASSLLGRWDTEAFF.

This clonotype was seen many times. V usage is TRBV7-2 and J usage is TRBJ2-7; 8 bases are shared with TRBD1. The CDR3 loop spans 13 amino acids. From germline, CDR1 is SGHTA and CDR2 FQGNSA. V shed 3 bases and J 4 bases; nucleotides not matched to a gene: 2. CDR3 bases: TGTGCCAGCAGCTTTCAGGGGGCTTACGAGCAGTACTTC. It encodes CASSFQGAYEQYF.

This clonotype was observed many times. CDR3: CASSRDYYNEQFF. As DNA, the CDR3 is TGTGCCAGCAGCCGGGACTATTACAATGAGCAGTTCTTC. This rearrangement joins TRBV7-3 to TRBJ2-1; TRBD2 aligns across 7 bases. Germline V CDR1 and CDR2: SGHTA, FQGTGA. J gave up 4 bases and V 5 bases, and 2 bases lay outside the gene matches. The CDR3 runs 13 residues.

This clonotype was counted between two and nine times. The chain combines TRBV20-1 with TRBJ2-5; 9 nucleotides align to TRBD1. The ends lost 5 bases at V and 11 bases at J; junction bases unmatched: 15. The CDR3 has 14 amino acids. CDR1 is DFQATT and CDR2 is SNEGSKA in the germline V gene (reference sequence). DNA for the CDR3: TGCAGTGCTTCCGGGACAGGGTCCCCCAATGAGCAGTACTTC. Translating gives CSASGTGSPNEQYF.

The rearrangement joins TRBV5-1 to TRBJ1-1; perhaps TRBD1 as D (6 bases). CDR3 length equals 16 residues. V gave up 2 bases and J gave up 0 bases, with 14 bases separating them. Looked up from germline, CDR1 is SGHRS and CDR2 is YFSETQ. CDR3 loop: CASSFQQGSLNTEAFF. Written as DNA, the CDR3 is TGCGCCAGCAGCTTTCAACAGGGATCCTTGAACACTGAAGCTTTCTTT.

This clonotype was counted between two and nine times. The rearrangement uses TRBV7-2 and TRBJ1-1; TRBD1 matches 7 bases. The CDR3 runs 13 residues. The V gene's germline CDR1 is SGHTA and CDR2 FQGNSA. V shed 4 bases, J shed 7 bases, and the junction held 6 bases outside the gene matches. The CDR3 region has the DNA TGTGCCAGCAGCTCCCGAGGGGGCTTTGAAGCTTTCTTT. It codes for CASSSRGGFEAFF.

This clonotype was seen repeatedly, ten times or more. This chain connects TRBV20-1 to TRBJ2-7, with 9 bases fitting TRBD1. Trimming at V came to 5 bases and at J to 3 bases, leaving 2 bases not matched to a gene. Germline CDR1 DFQATT, CDR2 SNEGSKA (reference sequence). The CDR3 is 12 residues long. DNA for the CDR3: TGCAGTGCTGGACAGGGGATCTACGAGCAGTACTTC. Encoded protein: CSAGQGIYEQYF.

With respect to this clonotype: This may stem from a read error, because a much larger clone lies one nucleotide away. The CDR3 DNA reads TGCAGTGCTAGAGATGATGTAAGGAGAGGCTACACCTTC. As protein: CSARDDVRRGYTF. V is TRBV20-1 and J is TRBJ1-2; D is undetermined. Germline CDR1 is DFQATT and CDR2 is SNEGSKA (reference sequence). V shed 0 bases and J shed 8 bases, with 13 bases lying between them. The CDR3 contains 13 residues.

This clonotype was seen ten or more times. This chain links TRBV20-1 with TRBJ2-7; TRBD1 matches 7 bases. Germline CDR1 and CDR2: DFQATT and SNEGSKA (reference sequence). The ends lost 3 bases at V and 7 bases at J; junction bases unmatched: 6. This CDR3 is built from 12 residues. The CDR3 DNA is TGCAGTGCTAGCGACAGGGTGAGGGAGCAGTACTTC. Translation gives CSASDRVREQYF.

The V call is TRBV28, the J call TRBJ1-6, with D perhaps TRBD1 (6 bases). CDR1 is MDHEN and CDR2 is SYDVKM in the germline V gene. The CDR3 consists of 15 residues. CDR3 sequence reads: CSPSFTGLDNSPLHF. The CDR3 region has the DNA TGTTCACCTTCTTTCACAGGGTTGGACAATTCACCCCTCCACTTT. Filled out from reference TRBV28 and TRBJ1-6, the complete variable domain reads DVKVTQSSRYLVKRTGEKVFLECVQDMDHENMFWYRQDPGLGLRLIYFSYDVKMKEKGDIPEGYSVSREKKERFSLILESASTNQTSMYLCSPSFTGLDNSPLHFGNGTRLTVT.

This clonotype was counted many times. The chain couples TRBV28 to TRBJ2-3; the D call may be TRBD1 or TRBD2 (6 bases each). The CDR3 loop spans 14 amino acids. Germline CDR1 is MDHEN and CDR2 is SYDVKM. Trimming pared 11 bases from V and 0 bases from J, leaving 15 bases between. The CDR3 DNA reads as TGTGCCTCAGAGCTAGGGGGGAGCACAGATACGCAGTATTTT. It is translated as CASELGGSTDTQYF.

With regard to this clonotype: This may be a read error: a much more frequent sequence differs by one nucleotide. The chain joins TRBV5-1 to TRBJ2-1; 9 bases are a match to TRBD1. The CDR3 loop spans 14 amino acids. Germline V lookup: CDR1 SGHRS, CDR2 YFSETQ. With V trimmed by 5 bases and J by 6 bases, 6 bases remained unmatched. CDR3: CASSAETGGNEQFF. DNA for the CDR3: TGCGCCAGCAGTGCCGAGACAGGGGGCAATGAGCAGTTCTTC.

This clonotype came up many times. The gene calls are TRBV3-1 and TRBJ2-1, with D maybe TRBD2 (5 bases). Trimming removed 5 bases from V and 7 bases from J, with 15 bases in between. Germline CDR1 is LGHDT and CDR2 is YNNKEL (reference sequence). This CDR3 spans 14 amino acids. The CDR3 nucleotides are TGTGCCAGCAGCTCCGGGCCACGGGGTAATGAGCAGTTCTTC. Protein product: CASSSGPRGNEQFF.

This rearrangement joins TRBV5-1 to TRBJ2-5; 7 bases line up with TRBD2. V lost 0 bases to trimming and J lost 5 bases; unmatched junction nucleotides: 10. The CDR3 has 16 amino acids. Germline V gene lookup returns CDR1 SGHRS and CDR2 YFSETQ. The CDR3 is CASSLAGKGGPETQYF. In DNA form, the CDR3 reads TGCGCCAGCAGCTTGGCCGGGAAGGGAGGGCCGGAGACCCAGTACTTC.

This clonotype was counted ten times or more. V is TRBV6-5 and J is TRBJ2-3; D gene unclear. The CDR3 extends over 14 amino acids. V dropped 6 bases and J dropped 2 bases, with 12 bases sitting between them. Germline V gene data show CDR1 as MNHEY and CDR2 as SVGAGI. In DNA form, the CDR3 reads TGTGCCAGCAGATCCGACAAGCTCACAGATACGCAGTATTTT. Translated, it gives CASRSDKLTDTQYF.

This clonotype appeared many times. The chain employs TRBV3-1 and TRBJ1-2; 7 bases are a match to TRBD1. This CDR3 contains 15 residues. Per germline, CDR1 LGHDT and CDR2 YNNKEL (reference sequence). After removal of 1 base from V and 5 bases from J, the junction contained 7 bases not matched to a gene. CDR3 DNA: TGTGCCAGCAGCCAAGTGGACAGGAGGCAGTATGGCTACACCTTC. Protein: CASSQVDRRQYGYTF.

Comment on this clonotype: This could be a read error, since a much larger clone is one nucleotide away. V usage is TRBV7-2 and J usage is TRBJ1-2, with 7 bases aligning to TRBD1. The CDR3 is 15 residues long. Germline loops: CDR1 SGHTA, CDR2 FQGNSA. DNA for the CDR3: TGTGCCAGCAGCTTGGGAGGGGGCTGGGACTATGGCTACAGCTTC. Protein product: CASSLGGGWDYGYSF.